This T cell receptor (beta chain) was profiled in a study of response to subunit inactivated influenza vaccine. TCRdb used MiXCR to reprocess the RT-PCR reads, holding one entry per CDR3 protein. The table shows a few hundred thousand distinct CDR3 sequences, with less than 15% occurring only once. Germline assignment: CDR1 SGHDT and CDR2 YYEEEE. V trimming: 4 bases; J trimming: 5 bases; junction bases outside the gene matches: 7. The CDR3 is made up of 15 amino acids. The V and J genes are TRBV5-6 and TRBJ2-1, with TRBD2 identical over 9 bases. Here the sequenced sample was PBMCs from blood, taken 11 to 12 days after vaccination. The sequence came from a man in his fifties who received an inactivated influenza vaccine. The DNA for the CDR3 is TGTGCCAGCAGCACGACGGGACTAGCTGACAATGAGCAGTTCTTC. Encoded protein: CASSTTGLADNEQFF.